This section outlines one TCR beta chain sequence together with its context. Its antigen is still unknown. Germline V CDR1 and CDR2: MNHEY, SVGAGI. The CDR3 loop spans 14 amino acids. Trimming took 2 bases from V and 9 from J, leaving 16 bases between them. The table came from immunoSEQ multiplex PCR; TCRdb's copy has only in-frame clones and leaves some out. The profile covers about 2.4 million clones, with approximately 92% appearing a single time and 0.13% to 0.15% taken by the ten largest. These data originate in a study of shared clonotypes between healthy human individuals. Division of CD4+ cells produced a CD45RA+ naive subset and a CD45RA-negative memory subset. Study-wide results and limits: In contrast to clonotypes shared by all four donors, non-shared clonotypes had lower generation probabilities. Naive CD4 clonotype sharing across several donors was 5% to 6%.

This clonotype was sampled from a man aged 18 to 29 in good health. Sequenced sample: naive CD4+ T cells sorted from blood. Subset given: CD45RA+ positively selected. This chain joins TRBV6-5 and TRBJ2-5; no clear D. CDR3 in amino acids: CASSYRLDRAAQYF. CDR3 coding DNA: TGTGCCAGCAGTTACCGTTTGGACCGGGCCGCCCAGTACTTC.